A single sample is the source of the 30 T cell receptor beta chains below, sequenced in a study of blood T cell repertoires in COVID-19. Assay: immunoSEQ multiplex PCR; the TCRdb copy retains only in-frame clones and omits some. Here the sample spans under 150,000 clones, roughly 80% being singletons. Input material: peripheral blood. The receptors shown here come from a woman aged 80 or older with acute or convalescent COVID-19.

The gene calls are TRBV7-9 and TRBJ2-7; 11 bases fit TRBD1. This CDR3 contains 15 residues. Trimming at V came to 8 bases and at J to 2 bases, leaving 8 bases not matched to a gene. Germline V lookup: CDR1 SEHNR, CDR2 FQNEAQ (reference sequence). The CDR3, as DNA: TGTGCCAGCGCAGCCGGACAGGGGGCTACCTACGAGCAGTACTTC. Amino acids: CASAAGQGATYEQYF.

V and J are TRBV6-6 and TRBJ1-2; weak D call: TRBD1 (6 bases). The germline CDR1 and CDR2 sequences are MNHNY and SVGAGI (reference sequence). Trimming left V 8 bases short and J 3 bases short, with 19 bases between. The CDR3 sequence is 15 residues long. DNA for the CDR3: TGTGCCAGCGACCGGGGGGGGCGGTCCCACTATGGCTACACCTTC. Translating gives CASDRGGRSHYGYTF.

The rearrangement links TRBV9 to TRBJ1-1; 7 bases fit TRBD1. Trimming at V came to 4 bases and at J to 4 bases, leaving 7 bases not matched to a gene. The CDR3 is made up of 14 amino acids. In germline, CDR1 is SGDLS, CDR2 YYNGEE. Written as DNA, the CDR3 is TGTGCCAGCAGCCCCCGACAGGGTAGCACTGAAGCTTTCTTT. Translation gives CASSPRQGSTEAFF.

V is TRBV7-2 and J is TRBJ1-1; D is unclear. Trimming shortened V by 5 bases and J by 4 bases, and 14 bases separated the two germline ends. The CDR3 consists of 14 residues. Germline loops: CDR1 SGHTA, CDR2 FQGNSA. The DNA of the CDR3 is TGTGCCAGCAGCGCGGGAGGGTCGGTCACTGAAGCTTTCTTT. This translates into CASSAGGSVTEAFF.

The chain joins TRBV6-5 to TRBJ1-6, with a tentative D call TRBD1 (5 bases). The CDR3 extends over 14 amino acids. CDR1 and CDR2 from the germline V gene are MNHEY and SVGAGI. V lost 2 bases and J 8 bases, leaving 10 bases between the germline ends. Here the CDR3 DNA reads TGTGCCAGCAGTTACGTCGGCAGGGATTCACCCCTCCACTTT. This gives the protein CASSYVGRDSPLHF.

In this sample, this clone turned up once. The chain employs TRBV5-1 and TRBJ1-1, with no clear D. This CDR3 is built from 13 residues. The ends were cut back, 0 bases at V and 8 bases at J, with 11 bases in the middle. Looked up from germline, CDR1 is SGHRS and CDR2 is YFSETQ. The CDR3 DNA follows: TGCGCCAGCAGCTTGGATTGGGAGATCGAAGCTTTCTTT. Protein sequence: CASSLDWEIEAFF.

The chain employs TRBV7-9 and TRBJ2-1, with 8 positions matching TRBD2. CDR1 SEHNR and CDR2 FQNEAQ come from the germline V gene (reference sequence). Losses at the gene ends were 1 base for V and 0 bases for J; bases not matched to a gene: 2. The CDR3 covers 16 residues. The chain's CDR3 is CASSLVGGASYNEQFF. CDR3 in DNA: TGTGCCAGCAGCTTAGTCGGGGGGGCCTCCTACAATGAGCAGTTCTTC. The variable domain in full, completed from reference TRBV7-9 and TRBJ2-1, reads DTGVSQNPRHKITKRGQNVTFRCDPISEHNRLYWYRQTLGQGPEFLTYFQNEAQLEKSRLLSDRFSAERPKGSFSTLEIQRTEQGDSAMYLCASSLVGGASYNEQFFGPGTRLTVL.

The chain combines TRBV7-8 with TRBJ2-1, with D maybe TRBD1 (9 bases). Germline CDR1 is SGHVS and CDR2 is FQNEAQ. This CDR3 contains 19 residues. V was clipped by 4 bases and J by 5 bases, with 27 bases between them. DNA of the CDR3: TGTGCCAGCAGCTACCGGGACAGGGCAGGAGCGGGAGTGAACAATGAGCAGTTCTTC. Translated: CASSYRDRAGAGVNNEQFF.

This chain joins TRBV7-2 and TRBJ1-5; maybe TRBD1 (5 bases). The V end was cut by 5 bases, the J end by 1 base, with 12 bases between. CDR1 and CDR2 from the germline V gene are SGHTA and FQGNSA. The CDR3 consists of 15 residues. Here the CDR3 reads CASSPQGSSNQPQHF. CDR3 nucleotide sequence: TGTGCCAGCAGCCCCCAGGGAAGCAGCAATCAGCCCCAGCATTTT. The variable domain in full, with the rest retrieved from reference TRBV7-2 and TRBJ1-5, is GAGVSQSPSNKVTEKGKDVELRCDPISGHTALYWYRQSLGQGLEFLIYFQGNSAPDKSGLPSDRFSAERTGGSVSTLTIQRTQQEDSAVYLCASSPQGSSNQPQHFGDGTRLSIL.

The chain joins TRBV9 to TRBJ2-1; TRBD2 is a possible D gene (5 bases). The CDR3 sequence is 15 residues long. Trimming removed 4 bases from V and 10 bases from J, with 21 bases in between. Germline V gives CDR1 SGDLS, CDR2 YYNGEE. CDR3 DNA sequence: TGTGCCAGCAGCACCACGCTCGGGGTGGCCCGCGAGCAGTTCTTC. Encoded protein: CASSTTLGVAREQFF. The full variable domain, in which reference TRBV9 and TRBJ2-1 provide the parts outside the CDR3, is DSGVTQTPKHLITATGQRVTLRCSPRSGDLSVYWYQQSLDQGLQFLIQYYNGEERAKGNILERFSAQQFPDLHSELNLSSLELGDSALYFCASSTTLGVAREQFFGPGTRLTVL.

V gene TRBV30 combines with J gene TRBJ2-5; D possibly corresponds to TRBD2 (7 bases). Germline V gene data show CDR1 as GTSNPN and CDR2 as SVGIG (reference sequence). The CDR3 contains 15 residues. The germline V and J ends were trimmed by 4 bases and 5 bases, with 20 bases remaining between them. The chain's CDR3 is CAWTPWGGGRETQYF. The CDR3 DNA is TGTGCCTGGACCCCATGGGGGGGCGGTAGGGAGACCCAGTACTTC.

This clone was detected once. The chain uses TRBV19 and TRBJ2-7; TRBD2 is a possible D gene (6 bases). The CDR3 loop spans 16 amino acids. V shed 1 base and J shed 0 bases, with 13 bases lying between them. Germline-derived CDR1 and CDR2 are LNHDA and SQIVND (reference sequence). The CDR3 DNA sequence: TGTGCCAGTAGTATAGGACCGGGGGATAGCTCCTACGAGCAGTACTTC. Protein sequence: CASSIGPGDSSYEQYF.

The chain joins TRBV6-1 to TRBJ2-1, with D maybe TRBD1 (5 bases). Trimming left V 1 base short and J 4 bases short, with 8 bases between. The CDR3 contains 14 residues. CDR1 and CDR2 (germline): MNHNS, SASEGT. CDR3 region: CASSEDPGYNEQFF. The CDR3 nucleotides are TGTGCCAGCAGTGAAGATCCAGGGTACAATGAGCAGTTCTTC.

This clone was seen a few times. V and J are TRBV4-3 and TRBJ2-3; 8 nucleotides line up with TRBD2. V lost 2 bases to trimming and J lost 10 bases; unmatched junction nucleotides: 2. Germline V gives CDR1 LGHNA, CDR2 YSLEER. The CDR3 covers 12 residues. The CDR3 spells CASSQRGGPQYF. CDR3 nucleotide sequence: TGCGCCAGCAGCCAACGGGGGGGTCCGCAGTATTTT.

The V gene is TRBV6-5, the J gene TRBJ2-1; 7 bases match TRBD1. Trimming removed 6 bases from V and 10 bases from J; junction bases left unmatched: 15. The CDR3 length is 15 residues. Germline CDR1 is MNHEY and CDR2 is SVGAGI. CDR3 bases: TGTGCCAGCAGGATACAGGGGATACTCCAAGGGGAGCAGTTCTTC. Encoded protein: CASRIQGILQGEQFF.

J is TRBJ1-6 and V is TRBV30; the match to TRBD1 covers 9 bases. The CDR3 has 14 residues. Germline V lookup: CDR1 GTSNPN, CDR2 SVGIG (reference sequence). V shed 5 bases, J shed 7 bases, and the junction held 6 bases outside the gene matches. The CDR3, as DNA: TGTGCCTGGGTGGGGACAGGGTACAATTCACCCCTCCACTTT. Protein sequence: CAWVGTGYNSPLHF.

The V gene is TRBV19, the J gene TRBJ2-1, with 7 bases aligning to TRBD2. The germline V gene encodes CDR1 LNHDA and CDR2 SQIVND (reference sequence). CDR3 size: 16 residues. V lost 4 bases, J lost 7 bases, and 13 bases stayed unmatched. In DNA form, the CDR3 reads TGTGCCAGTAGTACCACGGGACCCGGGGGGAGGAATGAGCAGTTCTTC. Translation: CASSTTGPGGRNEQFF.

The chain couples TRBV20-1 to TRBJ2-3; D is uncertain. Germline V CDR1 and CDR2: DFQATT, SNEGSKA (reference sequence). Trimming took off 6 bases at V and 0 bases at J, with 10 bases between the two ends. CDR3 size: 13 residues. The CDR3 DNA sequence: TGCAGTGCAAGTTCCATCAGCACAGATACGCAGTATTTT. Its protein product is CSASSISTDTQYF.

The chain employs TRBV19 and TRBJ2-1; D not certain. V lost 6 bases and J lost 5, with 20 bases in between. This CDR3 region has 16 residues. Per germline, CDR1 LNHDA and CDR2 SQIVND (reference sequence). This CDR3 is CASSRGVGALNNEQFF. For the CDR3, the DNA is TGTGCCAGTAGCCGAGGTGTAGGAGCGCTAAACAATGAGCAGTTCTTC.

The chain uses TRBV4-3 and TRBJ1-6, with D possibly matching TRBD1 (6 bases). Per germline, CDR1 LGHNA and CDR2 YSLEER. V lost 5 bases and J lost 9, with 14 bases in between. This CDR3 spans 14 amino acids. For the CDR3, the DNA is TGCGCCAGCAGCTACCAACAGGGTGGTTCACCCCTCCACTTT. Translating gives CASSYQQGGSPLHF.

The chain carries TRBV11-2 and TRBJ1-2, with 12 bases that match TRBD1. Germline assignment: CDR1 SGHAT and CDR2 FQNNGV. The trim removed 4 bases at V and 4 bases at J, leaving 4 bases unmatched. This CDR3 spans 15 amino acids. CDR3 protein: CASSSEGQGAYGYTF. The CDR3 DNA sequence: TGTGCCAGCAGCTCAGAGGGACAGGGGGCCTATGGCTACACCTTC. Together with reference TRBV11-2 and TRBJ1-2, the CDR3 gives the full variable domain: EAGVAQSPRYKIIEKRQSVAFWCNPISGHATLYWYQQILGQGPKLLIQFQNNGVVDDSQLPKDRFSAERLKGVDSTLKIQPAKLEDSAVYLCASSSEGQGAYGYTFGSGTRLTVV.

This sequence joins TRBV5-1 and TRBJ2-5; TRBD2 matches 7 bases. Germline trimming cut 4 bases from V and 2 bases from J; bases unmatched to any gene: 11. The CDR3 runs 16 residues. From germline, CDR1 is SGHRS and CDR2 YFSETQ. The CDR3 is CASSPYGGAGQETQYF. The DNA of the CDR3 is TGCGCCAGCAGCCCATACGGAGGAGCGGGGCAAGAGACCCAGTACTTC.

The genes are TRBV5-1 and TRBJ1-1; 7 nucleotides line up with TRBD1. V shed 3 bases, J shed 0 bases, and the junction held 8 bases outside the gene matches. The CDR3 consists of 16 residues. Looked up from germline, CDR1 is SGHRS and CDR2 is YFSETQ. In nucleotides, the CDR3 is TGCGCCAGCAGCTCACAAGTGACAGGGATGAACACTGAAGCTTTCTTT. Its translation is CASSSQVTGMNTEAFF.

The chain combines TRBV5-4 with TRBJ2-2, with TRBD2 as a possible D gene (6 bases). The CDR3 extends over 14 amino acids. V gave up 5 bases and J gave up 2 bases, with 10 bases separating them. Germline V lookup: CDR1 SGHNT, CDR2 YYREEE (reference sequence). The CDR3 spells CASRGDFNTGELFF. CDR3 DNA: TGTGCCAGCAGGGGGGACTTCAACACCGGGGAGCTGTTTTTT. The whole variable domain, filled in from reference TRBV5-4 and TRBJ2-2, reads ETGVTQSPTHLIKTRGQQVTLRCSSQSGHNTVSWYQQALGQGPQFIFQYYREEENGRGNFPPRFSGLQFPNYSSELNVNALELDDSALYLCASRGDFNTGELFFGEGSRLTVL.

J is TRBJ2-2 and V is TRBV10-1, with D tentatively TRBD2 (5 bases). CDR1 WNHNN and CDR2 SYGVQD come from the germline V gene (reference sequence). The ends were cut back, 3 bases at V and 0 bases at J, with 14 bases in the middle. This CDR3 contains 17 residues. Here the CDR3 DNA reads TGCGCCAGCAGTGATTCCTTTGCGGGCCCGAACACCGGGGAGCTGTTTTTT. It is translated as CASSDSFAGPNTGELFF.

CDR3 DNA sequence: TGTGCCAGCAGCCAAGAGCACAGGGAATACTACGAGCAGTACTTC. Encoded protein: CASSQEHREYYEQYF. The rearrangement joins TRBV3-1 (or the pseudogene TRBV3-2) to TRBJ2-7, with a tentative D call TRBD1 (6 bases). Trimming took off 0 bases at V and 3 bases at J, with 12 bases between the two ends. Per the germline V gene, CDR1 is LGHDT and CDR2 is YNNKEL (reference sequence). The CDR3 is 15 amino acids.

V and J are TRBV7-2 and TRBJ1-1; TRBD1 might be the D (6 bases). Deletions cut 6 bases from V and 2 bases from J, with 16 bases between. The CDR3 is made up of 15 amino acids. Germline-derived CDR1 and CDR2 are SGHTA and FQGNSA. Here the CDR3 reads CASRGDAQGNTEAFF. In nucleotides, the CDR3 is TGTGCCAGCAGGGGGGATGCACAGGGAAACACTGAAGCTTTCTTT.

This clone was detected once. The chain carries TRBV6-5 and TRBJ1-5; perhaps TRBD1 as D (6 bases). Germline CDR1 is MNHEY and CDR2 is SVGAGI. The CDR3 runs 12 residues. V was pared by 5 bases and J by 7 bases, with 9 bases between. The CDR3 loop is CASSKTGQPQHF. DNA for the CDR3: TGTGCCAGCAGTAAGACAGGCCAGCCCCAGCATTTT.

This chain connects TRBV5-8 to TRBJ1-2; perhaps TRBD1 as D (5 bases). Trimming pared 3 bases from V and 8 bases from J, leaving 14 bases between. CDR3 length: 13 amino acids. The germline CDR1 and CDR2 sequences are SGHTS and YDEGEE. The CDR3 spells CASSSQTRGGYTF. The CDR3 DNA sequence: TGTGCCAGCAGCTCTCAGACAAGGGGCGGCTACACCTTC. The full variable domain, its missing parts supplied by reference TRBV5-8 and TRBJ1-2, is EAGVTQSPTHLIKTRGQQATLRCSPISGHTSVYWYQQALGLGLQFLLWYDEGEERNRGNFPPRFSGRQFPNYSSELNVNALELEDSALYLCASSSQTRGGYTFGSGTRLTVV.

This clone was seen a handful of times. The CDR3 loop is CASSFYSGSTGELFF. The CDR3 DNA follows: TGTGCCAGTAGTTTCTATAGCGGGAGCACCGGGGAGCTGTTTTTT. The chain combines TRBV19 with TRBJ2-2; 9 positions agree with TRBD2. With 5 bases clipped from V and 4 bases from J, the junction kept 5 bases outside the gene matches. Per germline, CDR1 LNHDA and CDR2 SQIVND (reference sequence). The CDR3 has 15 residues.